These 21 T cell receptor beta chains share one sample of origin, sequenced in a study of blood T cell repertoires in COVID-19. Sequencing was performed with immunoSEQ multiplex PCR; in TCRdb, only in-frame clones are kept and a portion is missing. This table holds 50,000 to 60,000 clones, roughly four fifths found once. Sample: peripheral blood. Every receptor here comes from a man aged 65 to 85 with active COVID-19.

This clone was found once. CDR3 protein: CAWSTGAGANVLTF. CDR3 nucleotides: TGTGCCTGGAGTACGGGTGCTGGGGCCAACGTCCTGACTTTC. V usage is TRBV30 and J usage is TRBJ2-6; D uncertain. Germline values: CDR1 GTSNPN, CDR2 SVGIG (reference sequence). The ends were cut back, 2 bases at V and 2 bases at J, with 7 bases in the middle. This CDR3 is built from 14 residues.

This chain joins TRBV19 and TRBJ2-7; D is undetermined. CDR1 is LNHDA, CDR2 SQIVND, per germline (reference sequence). There are 13 residues in the CDR3. V lost 1 base and J 6 bases, leaving 10 bases between the germline ends. The CDR3: CASSIGPLGEQYF. For the CDR3, the DNA is TGTGCCAGTAGTATAGGTCCCCTCGGCGAGCAGTACTTC.

The chain recombines TRBV4-1 with TRBJ2-1; D is possibly TRBD2 (6 bases). The germline gives CDR1 MGHRA, CDR2 YSYEKL. The CDR3 has 18 residues. Trimming took 5 bases from V and 0 from J, leaving 20 bases between them. CDR3 nucleotides: TGCGCCAGCAGCAGGGCGGTCAGCGGGCCTAGCTCCTACAATGAGCAGTTCTTC. It codes for CASSRAVSGPSSYNEQFF.

The chain recombines TRBV5-4 with TRBJ2-4, with D possibly TRBD1 on 5 matching bases. The germline CDR1 and CDR2 sequences are SGHNT and YYREEE (reference sequence). The CDR3 covers 14 residues. Trimming pared 4 bases from V and 7 bases from J, leaving 15 bases between. The CDR3: CASSRARERNIQYF. CDR3 in DNA: TGTGCCAGCAGCAGAGCCAGGGAAAGGAACATTCAGTACTTC.

The chain carries TRBV9 and TRBJ2-1; D may be TRBD1 (5 bases). The CDR3 totals 12 residues. From germline, CDR1 is SGDLS and CDR2 YYNGEE. V lost 3 bases and J 10 bases, leaving 11 bases between the germline ends. CDR3 residues: CASSGTGGEQFF. CDR3 in DNA: TGTGCCAGCAGCGGTACAGGTGGGGAGCAGTTCTTC.

The chain recombines TRBV19 with TRBJ1-2; D is unclear. Deletions cut 4 bases from V and 3 bases from J, with 3 bases between. Germline-derived CDR1 and CDR2 are LNHDA and SQIVND (reference sequence). This CDR3 has 11 residues. This chain's CDR3 is CASSTYYGYTF. Here the CDR3 DNA reads TGTGCCAGTAGTACATACTATGGCTACACCTTC.

The CDR3 DNA follows: TGTGCCAGCAGCGCATACAGGGGTCCGAACACCGGGGAGCTGTTTTTT. Protein sequence: CASSAYRGPNTGELFF. This chain links TRBV9 with TRBJ2-2; TRBD1 agrees at 7 bases. V shed 3 bases, J shed 0 bases, and the junction held 5 bases outside the gene matches. Per the germline V gene, CDR1 is SGDLS and CDR2 is YYNGEE. This CDR3 is built from 16 residues.

The genes are TRBV4-3 and TRBJ1-4; 7 nucleotides line up with TRBD1. V dropped 4 bases and J dropped 0; count of bases not matched to a gene: 5. The CDR3 runs 16 residues. Per the germline V gene, CDR1 is LGHNA and CDR2 is YSLEER. In DNA form, the CDR3 reads TGCGCCAGCAGCCGAGGACAGGTAGCAACTAATGAAAAACTGTTTTTT. It yields the protein CASSRGQVATNEKLFF.

This chain links TRBV30 with TRBJ1-5; weak D call: TRBD1 (5 bases). Germline V gene data show CDR1 as GTSNPN and CDR2 as SVGIG (reference sequence). Trimming pared 0 bases from V and 7 bases from J, leaving 10 bases between. The CDR3 spans 13 residues. CDR3 sequence reads: CAWSVGRGQPQHF. The CDR3 nucleotides read TGTGCCTGGAGTGTAGGAAGGGGCCAGCCCCAGCATTTT.

The gene calls are TRBV5-1 and TRBJ1-2; D is possibly TRBD1 (5 bases). Germline V CDR1 and CDR2: SGHRS, YFSETQ. This CDR3 is built from 14 residues. The V gene lost 0 bases and the J gene lost 7 bases, with 13 bases spanning the gap. This CDR3 is CASSLDGAQRGYTF. The CDR3 nucleotides are TGCGCCAGCAGCTTGGATGGGGCCCAGCGTGGCTACACCTTC.

This sequence joins TRBV5-4 and TRBJ2-5; 14 bases are a match to TRBD2. V lost 4 bases and J lost 7; bases outside the gene matches: 9. CDR3 size: 16 residues. CDR1 is SGHNT, CDR2 YYREEE, per germline (reference sequence). The CDR3 region has the DNA TGTGCCAGCAGCCTGGGGACTAGCGGGGGACGGGTGACCCAGTACTTC. Protein product: CASSLGTSGGRVTQYF.

The CDR3 is CASNRQHGTQYF. In DNA, the CDR3 is TGTGCCAGCAACAGGCAGCATGGTACGCAGTATTTT. The chain joins TRBV28 to TRBJ2-3, with a possible D match to TRBD1 (5 bases). CDR1 is MDHEN and CDR2 is SYDVKM in the germline V gene. V lost 7 bases, J lost 8 bases, and 13 bases lay in between. This CDR3 is built from 12 residues.

V gene TRBV6-2 or TRBV6-3 combines with J gene TRBJ1-6; possible D gene TRBD1, 5 bases. Trimming cost V 2 bases and J 10 bases, with 12 bases left between them. The V gene's germline CDR1 is MNHEY and CDR2 SVGEGT. The CDR3 runs to 14 residues. The CDR3 is CASSYAGRGSPLHF. CDR3 nucleotide sequence: TGTGCCAGCAGTTACGCAGGGCGAGGATCACCCCTCCACTTT.

The chain has TRBV6-5 and TRBJ2-7; 9 positions match TRBD1. CDR1 and CDR2 from the germline V gene are MNHEY and SVGAGI. The CDR3 length is 14 residues. Trimming took 6 bases from V and 3 from J; bases not matched to a gene: 6. CDR3 nucleotide sequence: TGTGCCAGCAGGCTTCCGGGACAGGGCTACGAGCAGTACTTC. Protein sequence: CASRLPGQGYEQYF.

The CDR3 region is CASVLGQGNQPQHF. As DNA, the CDR3 is TGTGCTAGTGTCCTGGGGCAGGGGAATCAGCCCCAGCATTTT. The genes are TRBV12-5 and TRBJ1-5; TRBD1 might be the D (6 bases). The CDR3 covers 14 residues. The germline gives CDR1 LGHNT, CDR2 FRNRAP. V was cut by 7 bases and J by 4 bases, with 14 bases left in between.

This clone was seen a handful of times. The J gene is TRBJ2-6, the V gene TRBV29-1; no definite D call. This CDR3 is 16 amino acids long. Germline lookup yields CDR1 SQVTM and CDR2 ANQGSEA. CDR3 nucleotide sequence: TGCAGAGATGACTTAGTCTCTCTCTCTGGGGCCAACGTCCTGACTTTC. This codes for CRDDLVSLSGANVLTF.

This rearrangement joins TRBV7-2 to TRBJ1-2, with 12 nucleotides matching TRBD1. V lost 5 bases and J lost 3; bases outside the gene matches: 4. CDR1 SGHTA and CDR2 FQGNSA come from the germline V gene. The CDR3 length is 15 residues. CDR3 protein: CASSKGQGADYGYTF. In DNA, the CDR3 is TGTGCCAGCAGCAAGGGACAGGGGGCGGACTATGGCTACACCTTC.

This rearrangement joins TRBV9 to TRBJ2-2; 8 bases align to TRBD2. The CDR3 spans 17 residues. Trimming cost V 0 bases and J 0 bases; bases outside gene matches: 4. From germline, CDR1 is SGDLS and CDR2 YYNGEE. CDR3: CASSVDGSGANTGELFF. CDR3 nucleotide sequence: TGTGCCAGCAGCGTAGATGGTAGCGGGGCGAACACCGGGGAGCTGTTTTTT.

The rearrangement joins TRBV10-3 to TRBJ2-7; 10 bases map to TRBD1. The CDR3 is 13 residues long. Germline CDR1 is ENHRY and CDR2 is SYGVKD. With 8 bases clipped from V and 6 bases from J, the junction kept 7 bases outside the gene matches. CDR3 protein: CAIGDRGSGEQYF. CDR3 DNA sequence: TGTGCCATCGGGGACAGGGGTTCGGGCGAGCAGTACTTC.

The V and J genes are TRBV18 and TRBJ2-7; TRBD1 matches at 8 bases. Per germline, CDR1 KGHSH and CDR2 LQKENI. Trimming took 1 base from V and 4 from J; bases not matched to a gene: 6. The CDR3 runs 15 residues. The DNA for the CDR3 is TGTGCCAGCTCACCACGGACAGGGATTGGGTACGAGCAGTACTTC. Residues: CASSPRTGIGYEQYF.

The rearrangement joins TRBV6-5 to TRBJ2-5, with D perhaps matching TRBD2 (5 bases). Germline-derived CDR1 and CDR2 are MNHEY and SVGAGI. The CDR3 totals 14 residues. V shed 3 bases and J shed 1 base, with 9 bases lying between them. The CDR3 sequence is CASSYFRGQETQYF. The DNA of the CDR3 is TGTGCCAGCAGTTATTTCCGGGGCCAAGAGACCCAGTACTTC.